The 13 T cell receptor beta chains below all came from one sample that was sequenced in a study of OX40 agonist ivuxolimab in advanced cancers. Method: immunoSEQ multiplex PCR; TCRdb's copy keeps in-frame clones and lacks some. The sample lists around 24,000 clones; 84% were seen once. Specimen: CD4+ or CD8+ T cells sorted from blood, collected in a trial of the OX40 agonist ivuxolimab. The receptor source for this set is an adult with an advanced solid tumor such as melanoma, head and neck, liver or kidney cancer.

The V gene is TRBV5-1, the J gene TRBJ2-1; TRBD2 is a possible D gene (5 bases). Between the trimmed V and J ends, which lost 0 bases and 3 bases, there was a span of 13 bases. Germline V lookup: CDR1 SGHRS, CDR2 YFSETQ. The CDR3 totals 16 residues. The CDR3 loop is CASSLVGSALYNEQFF. CDR3 bases: TGCGCCAGCAGCTTGGTGGGGAGCGCCCTCTACAATGAGCAGTTCTTC. The whole variable domain, filled in from reference TRBV5-1 and TRBJ2-1, reads KAGVTQTPRYLIKTRGQQVTLSCSPISGHRSVSWYQQTPGQGLQFLFEYFSETQRNKGNFPGRFSGRQFSNSRSEMNVSTLELGDSALYLCASSLVGSALYNEQFFGPGTRLTVL.

This clone was observed a handful of times. The rearrangement links TRBV30 to TRBJ1-1, with unresolved D. CDR1 GTSNPN and CDR2 SVGIG come from the germline V gene (reference sequence). Trimming left V 0 bases short and J 11 bases short, with 13 bases between. This CDR3 comprises 12 residues. The CDR3: CAWSVLGGWAFF. CDR3 coding DNA: TGTGCCTGGAGTGTACTCGGAGGGTGGGCTTTCTTT.

In regard to this clone: The sample has other DNA sequences that encode this CDR3 too. The J gene is TRBJ2-5, the V gene TRBV6-5, with TRBD1 matching over 8 bases. The CDR3 is made up of 14 amino acids. CDR1 MNHEY and CDR2 SVGAGI come from the germline V gene. V shed 6 bases and J 5 bases; nucleotides not matched to a gene: 8. In DNA form, the CDR3 reads TGTGCCAGCAGACAAGACAGGGGTGGGGAGACCCAGTACTTC. Protein product: CASRQDRGGETQYF.

The V call is TRBV9, the J call TRBJ1-1; D not certain. The V and J ends lost 4 bases and 0 bases respectively, with 16 bases between them. The CDR3 is made up of 16 amino acids. Germline V gene lookup returns CDR1 SGDLS and CDR2 YYNGEE. The CDR3 is CASSYLIGGMNTEAFF. DNA for the CDR3: TGTGCCAGCAGCTATCTGATAGGCGGCATGAACACTGAAGCTTTCTTT. Full variable domain (missing parts from reference TRBV9 and TRBJ1-1): DSGVTQTPKHLITATGQRVTLRCSPRSGDLSVYWYQQSLDQGLQFLIQYYNGEERAKGNILERFSAQQFPDLHSELNLSSLELGDSALYFCASSYLIGGMNTEAFFGQGTRLTVV.

V is TRBV30 and J is TRBJ2-7; D might be TRBD2 (5 bases). Deletions cut 1 base from V and 7 bases from J, with 11 bases between. CDR1 is GTSNPN, CDR2 SVGIG, per germline (reference sequence). The CDR3 totals 12 residues. CDR3 in amino acids: CAWSGGDGEQYF. CDR3 bases: TGTGCCTGGAGTGGGGGAGATGGGGAGCAGTACTTC.

V gene TRBV18 combines with J gene TRBJ2-7; D is possibly TRBD2 (5 bases). The V gene lost 1 base and the J gene lost 0 bases, with 10 bases spanning the gap. This CDR3 spans 15 amino acids. The V gene's germline CDR1 is KGHSH and CDR2 LQKENI. CDR3 sequence: CASSPLARSSYEQYF. CDR3 in DNA: TGTGCCAGCTCACCACTAGCGAGGTCCTCCTACGAGCAGTACTTC.

The rearrangement links TRBV6-5 to TRBJ2-7; 9 bases fit TRBD1. CDR3 size: 14 residues. Germline lookup yields CDR1 MNHEY and CDR2 SVGAGI. With 7 bases clipped from V and 0 bases from J, the junction kept 4 bases outside the gene matches. The CDR3 reads CASNRGLNSYEQYF. The CDR3, as DNA: TGTGCCAGCAACAGGGGGCTCAACTCCTACGAGCAGTACTTC.

This chain links TRBV9 with TRBJ2-7; tentative D call: TRBD1 (6 bases). The CDR3 is 14 residues long. Germline V gives CDR1 SGDLS, CDR2 YYNGEE. Between the trimmed V and J ends, which lost 0 bases and 2 bases, there was a span of 9 bases. This CDR3 reads CASSVEGGPYEQYF. The CDR3 DNA reads TGTGCCAGCAGCGTAGAAGGGGGTCCCTACGAGCAGTACTTC.

The chain uses TRBV7-9 and TRBJ2-2; D uncertain. V lost 4 bases and J lost 0, with 9 bases in between. Germline lookup yields CDR1 SEHNR and CDR2 FQNEAQ (reference sequence). The CDR3 spans 15 residues. The CDR3 region has the DNA TGTGCCAGCAGCTCCTCTCAGTCGAACACCGGGGAGCTGTTTTTT. Amino acids: CASSSSQSNTGELFF. The entire variable domain, with the rest obtained from reference TRBV7-9 and TRBJ2-2, is as follows: DTGVSQNPRHKITKRGQNVTFRCDPISEHNRLYWYRQTLGQGPEFLTYFQNEAQLEKSRLLSDRFSAERPKGSFSTLEIQRTEQGDSAMYLCASSSSQSNTGELFFGEGSRLTVL.

This chain links TRBV9 with TRBJ2-7; weak D call: TRBD2 (6 bases). Deletions cut 3 bases from V and 0 bases from J, with 10 bases between. Germline CDR1 is SGDLS and CDR2 is YYNGEE. The CDR3 sequence is 14 residues long. Here the CDR3 reads CASSAGGISYEQYF. DNA of the CDR3: TGTGCCAGCAGCGCCGGGGGAATCTCCTACGAGCAGTACTTC.

The rearrangement links TRBV5-6 to TRBJ1-1, with TRBD1 identical over 9 bases. J was trimmed by 8 bases and V by 6 bases; bases with no gene match: 8. This CDR3 contains 13 residues. CDR1 SGHDT and CDR2 YYEEEE come from the germline V gene. For the CDR3, the DNA is TGTGCCAGCACCCTTACAGGGGGCAGAGAAGCTTTCTTT. Translated, it gives CASTLTGGREAFF.

The V gene is TRBV29-1, the J gene TRBJ1-1; no clear D gene. V shed 0 bases and J shed 5 bases, with 10 bases lying between them. The CDR3 runs to 13 residues. Germline V gives CDR1 SQVTM, CDR2 ANQGSEA. CDR3 in amino acids: CSVEDSRYTEAFF. The CDR3 nucleotides read TGCAGCGTTGAAGATAGTCGGTATACTGAAGCTTTCTTT.

The genes are TRBV6-5 and TRBJ2-5, with D tentatively TRBD2 (5 bases). The V and J ends lost 5 bases and 5 bases respectively, with 12 bases between them. Germline V gene lookup returns CDR1 MNHEY and CDR2 SVGAGI. The CDR3 is 13 residues long. CDR3 DNA sequence: TGTGCCAGCAGTGAACGGAGGTCGGAGACCCAGTACTTC. Its translation is CASSERRSETQYF.